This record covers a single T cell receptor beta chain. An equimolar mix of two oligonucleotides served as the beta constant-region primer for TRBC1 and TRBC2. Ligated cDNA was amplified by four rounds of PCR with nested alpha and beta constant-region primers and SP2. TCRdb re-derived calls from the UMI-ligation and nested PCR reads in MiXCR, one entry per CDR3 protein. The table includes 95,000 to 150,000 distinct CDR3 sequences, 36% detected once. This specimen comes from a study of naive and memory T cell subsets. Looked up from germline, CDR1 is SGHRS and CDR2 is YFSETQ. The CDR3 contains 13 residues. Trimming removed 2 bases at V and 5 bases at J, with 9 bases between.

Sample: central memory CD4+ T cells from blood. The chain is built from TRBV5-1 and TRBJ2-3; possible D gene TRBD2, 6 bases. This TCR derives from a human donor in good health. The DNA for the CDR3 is TGCGCCAGCAGCTTAAGGCGGGGAGATACGCAGTATTTT. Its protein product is CASSLRRGDTQYF.